These 32 T cell receptor beta chains were sequenced from one sample in a study of T cells in Graves' hyperthyroidism and ophthalmopathy. RNA transcripts were the template for amplifying TCR beta CDR3 regions. The HTBI set primed first-round TCR CDR3 RT-PCR. One entry per CDR3 protein, called by TCRdb with MiXCR from the multiplex PCR reads. This sample has about 840,000 distinct CDR3 sequences; 38% occur once, and the top ten carry 8.9%. The sample consisted of blood. The receptors were gathered from a man aged 18 to 30 with Graves' hyperthyroidism.

This chain uses TRBV7-9 with TRBJ1-1, with D hard to call. Germline values: CDR1 SEHNR, CDR2 FQNEAQ (reference sequence). The CDR3 loop spans 14 amino acids. V lost 5 bases, J lost 1 base, and 11 bases lay in between. The CDR3 sequence is CASSQKTANTEAFF. Written as DNA, the CDR3 is TGTGCCAGCAGCCAAAAGACGGCGAACACTGAAGCTTTCTTT.

The chain recombines TRBV5-1 with TRBJ2-5; 7 bases are a match to TRBD2. Losses at the gene ends were 4 bases for V and 0 bases for J; bases not matched to a gene: 15. CDR1 is SGHRS and CDR2 is YFSETQ in the germline V gene. This CDR3 comprises 18 residues. The DNA for the CDR3 is TGCGCCAGCAGCCTTCCCTCTCGGGCGGGAGTCGACCAAGAGACCCAGTACTTC. It is translated as CASSLPSRAGVDQETQYF. Filled out from reference TRBV5-1 and TRBJ2-5, the complete variable domain reads KAGVTQTPRYLIKTRGQQVTLSCSPISGHRSVSWYQQTPGQGLQFLFEYFSETQRNKGNFPGRFSGRQFSNSRSEMNVSTLELGDSALYLCASSLPSRAGVDQETQYFGPGTRLLVL.

In its sample, this clonotype was seen many times. This sequence joins TRBV2 and TRBJ1-1, with D maybe TRBD1 (5 bases). CDR1 and CDR2 from the germline V gene are SNHLY and FYNNEI. The V end was cut by 4 bases, the J end by 0 bases, with 12 bases between. CDR3 size: 15 residues. CDR3 in DNA: TGTGCCAGCAGTGCAGGGCGGACGATGAACACTGAAGCTTTCTTT. Its translation is CASSAGRTMNTEAFF.

This clonotype has at least ten counts. V usage is TRBV20-1 and J usage is TRBJ1-4, with 9 positions matching TRBD1. The CDR3 runs 14 residues. The V gene's germline CDR1 is DFQATT and CDR2 SNEGSKA (reference sequence). V lost 3 bases to trimming and J lost 11 bases; unmatched junction nucleotides: 10. CDR3 sequence reads: CSARARQGGEKLFF. The DNA for the CDR3 is TGCAGTGCTAGGGCGAGACAGGGGGGAGAGAAACTGTTTTTT.

This clonotype was counted ten times or more. The chain carries TRBV7-8 and TRBJ1-1, with TRBD1 identical over 9 bases. CDR3 length equals 14 residues. CDR1 and CDR2 (germline): SGHVS, FQNEAQ. Trimming cost V 7 bases and J 3 bases; bases outside gene matches: 6. The CDR3 reads CASNLQGADTEAFF. For the CDR3, the DNA is TGTGCCAGCAACCTACAGGGGGCGGACACTGAAGCTTTCTTT.

This clonotype has ten or more counts. V gene TRBV9 combines with J gene TRBJ1-3; 10 bases map to TRBD1. The CDR3 has 15 residues. The ends lost 3 bases at V and 2 bases at J; junction bases unmatched: 2. CDR1 and CDR2 from the germline V gene are SGDLS and YYNGEE. CDR3 in amino acids: CASSAGQGTGNTIYF. The CDR3 nucleotides read TGTGCCAGCAGCGCGGGACAGGGGACTGGAAACACCATATATTTT.

This chain joins TRBV3-1 and TRBJ1-5; 10 nucleotides line up with TRBD1. V gave up 1 base and J gave up 15 bases; unmatched junction bases: 6. Per the germline V gene, CDR1 is LGHDT and CDR2 is YNNKEL (reference sequence). This CDR3 contains 13 residues. The CDR3 loop reads CASSQGGQGERHF. For the CDR3, the DNA is TGTGCCAGCAGCCAAGGAGGACAGGGGGAACGGCATTTT.

At least ten counts were recorded for this clonotype. J is TRBJ1-6 and V is TRBV10-3; 7 positions match TRBD1. Germline V gene lookup returns CDR1 ENHRY and CDR2 SYGVKD. The CDR3 runs to 16 residues. Germline trimming cut 2 bases from V and 10 bases from J; bases unmatched to any gene: 11. CDR3 loop: CAISEQGTGVDSPLHF. The CDR3, as DNA: TGTGCCATCAGTGAGCAGGGCACAGGGGTGGACTCACCCCTCCACTTT.

This clonotype was seen only a few times. The V gene is TRBV13, the J gene TRBJ1-2; 8 bases map to TRBD1. CDR1 and CDR2 (germline): PRHDT, FYEKMQ (reference sequence). CDR3 length equals 13 residues. Trimming removed 6 bases from V and 8 bases from J; junction bases left unmatched: 8. This CDR3 reads CASSPIDRGGYTF. CDR3 sequence (DNA): TGTGCCAGCAGTCCAATCGACAGGGGAGGCTACACCTTC. The complete variable domain, with remaining parts taken from reference TRBV13 and TRBJ1-2, reads AAGVIQSPRHLIKEKRETATLKCYPIPRHDTVYWYQQGPGQDPQFLISFYEKMQSDKGSIPDRFSAQQFSDYHSELNMSSLELGDSALYFCASSPIDRGGYTFGSGTRLTVV.

This clonotype has just a few counts. The V gene is TRBV7-9, the J gene TRBJ2-7; maybe TRBD1 (5 bases). This CDR3 contains 14 residues. V shed 5 bases and J shed 0 bases, with 11 bases lying between them. Germline CDR1 and CDR2: SEHNR and FQNEAQ (reference sequence). CDR3 DNA: TGTGCCAGCAGCCAGGGCCAAGCCTCCTACGAGCAGTACTTC. Encoded protein: CASSQGQASYEQYF.

This clonotype appeared many times. J is TRBJ1-5 and V is TRBV2; TRBD1 might be the D (6 bases). Trimming cost V 0 bases and J 7 bases, with 10 bases left between them. CDR3 length: 14 amino acids. CDR1 is SNHLY and CDR2 is FYNNEI in the germline V gene. The CDR3 reads CASSEARGGQPQHF. The CDR3 DNA is TGTGCCAGCAGTGAAGCTCGGGGGGGCCAGCCCCAGCATTTT.

This clonotype was seen repeatedly, ten times or more. This chain links TRBV5-1 with TRBJ1-4; maybe TRBD1 (5 bases). Trimming removed 0 bases from V and 12 bases from J, with 15 bases in between. The germline V gene has CDR1 SGHRS and CDR2 YFSETQ. This CDR3 has 14 residues. CDR3 sequence (DNA): TGCGCCAGCAGCTTGGTCGTAGGGGCAACGCAACTGTTTTTT. Its translation: CASSLVVGATQLFF. Supplemented by reference TRBV5-1 and TRBJ1-4, the full variable domain reads KAGVTQTPRYLIKTRGQQVTLSCSPISGHRSVSWYQQTPGQGLQFLFEYFSETQRNKGNFPGRFSGRQFSNSRSEMNVSTLELGDSALYLCASSLVVGATQLFFGSGTQLSVL.

This chain uses TRBV2 with TRBJ1-4, with a weak D call TRBD1 (6 bases). CDR1 and CDR2 (germline): SNHLY, FYNNEI. The CDR3 sequence is 13 residues long. Trimming took off 11 bases at V and 7 bases at J, with 17 bases between the two ends. Here the CDR3 DNA reads TGTGCCCGGGAGACGTGGGACACTGAAAAACTGTTTTTT. Encoded protein: CARETWDTEKLFF.

This clonotype was seen only a few times. This chain joins TRBV10-3 and TRBJ1-1; a possible D gene is TRBD1 (5 bases). The CDR3 totals 14 residues. Deletions cut 10 bases from V and 0 bases from J, with 15 bases between. Germline CDR1 reads ENHRY; CDR2 reads SYGVKD. CDR3 in DNA: TGTGCCAGCAGGTGGACATTATTGAACACTGAAGCTTTCTTT. Protein sequence: CASRWTLLNTEAFF.

The chain links TRBV2 to TRBJ1-1; the D gene is possibly TRBD1 (5 bases). This CDR3 contains 13 residues. Germline loops: CDR1 SNHLY, CDR2 FYNNEI. The germline V and J ends were trimmed by 8 bases and 4 bases, with 14 bases remaining between them. The CDR3 loop reads CASLNWGGTEAFF. As DNA, the CDR3 is TGTGCCAGCCTCAATTGGGGGGGCACTGAAGCTTTCTTT.

This clonotype appeared once. The chain carries TRBV9 and TRBJ1-3, with 8 bases lining up with TRBD1. CDR1 is SGDLS and CDR2 is YYNGEE in the germline V gene. V lost 0 bases, J lost 2 bases, and 4 bases stayed unmatched. This CDR3 is 16 amino acids long. In nucleotides, the CDR3 is TGTGCCAGCAGCGTAGACGTGACAGGGGCTGGAAACACCATATATTTT. Protein sequence: CASSVDVTGAGNTIYF.

This clonotype has just a few counts. This chain joins TRBV7-9 and TRBJ2-2; D is possibly TRBD1 (5 bases). Germline V gene sequence: CDR1 SEHNR, CDR2 FQNEAQ (reference sequence). V lost 3 bases and J lost 2, with 13 bases in between. The CDR3 has 16 amino acids. In nucleotides, the CDR3 is TGTGCCAGCAGCTTGCCCAGTGGACACAACACCGGGGAGCTGTTTTTT. This gives the protein CASSLPSGHNTGELFF.

In this sample, this clonotype turned up many times. V and J are TRBV24-1 and TRBJ1-6; a weak D match, TRBD1 (6 bases). The CDR3 is 15 residues long. Trimming pared 7 bases from V and 9 bases from J, leaving 18 bases between. Germline CDR1 is KGHDR and CDR2 is SFDVKD. CDR3 in DNA: TGTGCCACCAGACAGGGTTCGGTCGGAAGTTCACCCCTCCACTTT. This translates into CATRQGSVGSSPLHF.

The V call is TRBV7-6, the J call TRBJ2-5, with D possibly matching TRBD2 (6 bases). This CDR3 has 13 residues. Trimming pared 7 bases from V and 5 bases from J, leaving 14 bases between. Germline-derived CDR1 and CDR2 are SGHVS and FNYEAQ. The CDR3 is CASNSGEQETQYF. The CDR3 nucleotides are TGTGCCAGCAATTCGGGAGAGCAGGAGACCCAGTACTTC.

Remarks on this clonotype: This may arise from a read error, as a much more abundant clone is one base away. This rearrangement joins TRBV7-2 to TRBJ2-2; D possibly matches TRBD1 or TRBD2 (6 bases each). There are 14 residues in the CDR3. Germline CDR1 reads SGHTA; CDR2 reads FQGNSA. CDR3 nucleotide sequence: TGTGCCAGCAGCCTAACAGGGATCACCGGGGGGCTGTTTTTT. Its protein is CASSLTGITGGLFF.

The rearrangement links TRBV9 to TRBJ2-5; the D gene is possibly TRBD1 (6 bases). CDR1 and CDR2 (germline): SGDLS, YYNGEE. V lost 0 bases and J 4 bases, leaving 13 bases between the germline ends. The CDR3 sequence is 15 residues long. CDR3 DNA sequence: TGTGCCAGCAGCGTAGCCGGACAGATACTAGAGACCCAGTACTTC. Residues: CASSVAGQILETQYF.

The sample holds a few counts of this clonotype. The chain recombines TRBV7-2 with TRBJ1-2, with D perhaps TRBD1 (5 bases). The CDR3 contains 15 residues. V was shortened by 1 base and J by 1 base, with 10 bases between the two germline ends. Germline V lookup: CDR1 SGHTA, CDR2 FQGNSA. The CDR3 sequence: CASSLEGASNYGYTF. CDR3 DNA sequence: TGTGCCAGCAGCTTAGAAGGGGCTAGTAACTATGGCTACACCTTC.

Remarks on this clonotype: An end of the junction does not agree with germline; a read error may underlie this. J is TRBJ1-5 and V is TRBV10-3; TRBD1 agrees at 8 bases. In germline, CDR1 is ENHRY, CDR2 SYGVKD. The CDR3 spans 14 residues. CDR3 nucleotides: TGTGCCATCAAGACAGGGGTTAGCAATCATCCCCAGCATTTT. Protein sequence: CAIKTGVSNHPQHF.

This clonotype was detected only a few times. The junction shows a germline mismatch at one end, possibly a read error. The J gene is TRBJ1-3, the V gene TRBV10-3; D ambiguous. The germline CDR1 and CDR2 sequences are ENHRY and SYGVKD. This CDR3 is built from 14 residues. The CDR3 loop is CVIRREIEWNTIYF. CDR3 DNA sequence: TGTGTCATCAGGCGGGAGATCGAGTGGAACACCATATATTTT.

The chain links TRBV4-1 to TRBJ1-5; the D is unclear. CDR3 size: 16 residues. The V end lost 0 bases, the J end lost 5 bases, and 14 bases lay between the germline ends. Germline V CDR1 and CDR2: MGHRA, YSYEKL. The CDR3 is CASSQEVAAGHQPQHF. The CDR3 region has the DNA TGCGCCAGCAGCCAAGAAGTCGCCGCAGGTCATCAGCCCCAGCATTTT.

V is TRBV7-9 and J is TRBJ2-7; D assignment may be TRBD1 or TRBD2 (5 bases each). CDR3 length equals 12 residues. Trimming cost V 6 bases and J 6 bases, with 12 bases left between them. Germline V CDR1 and CDR2: SEHNR, FQNEAQ (reference sequence). CDR3 DNA sequence: TGTGCCAGCAGTTTGGGACCACCCGAGCAGTACTTC. Protein sequence: CASSLGPPEQYF. The full variable domain, in which reference TRBV7-9 and TRBJ2-7 provide the parts outside the CDR3, is DTGVSQNPRHKITKRGQNVTFRCDPISEHNRLYWYRQTLGQGPEFLTYFQNEAQLEKSRLLSDRFSAERPKGSFSTLEIQRTEQGDSAMYLCASSLGPPEQYFGPGTRLTVT.

The rearrangement joins TRBV20-1 to TRBJ1-4; maybe TRBD1 (6 bases). Germline V gene sequence: CDR1 DFQATT, CDR2 SNEGSKA (reference sequence). This CDR3 has 13 amino acids. V was trimmed by 3 bases and J by 4 bases, leaving 9 bases between them. The CDR3, as DNA: TGCAGTGCTAGCGGGACACTTAATGAAAAACTGTTTTTT. Protein: CSASGTLNEKLFF.

Remarks on this clonotype: A read error is possible here, since a much larger clone lies one base away. This rearrangement joins TRBV19 to TRBJ1-6; D uncertain. The germline V and J ends were trimmed by 6 bases and 4 bases, with 10 bases remaining between them. The CDR3 is made up of 14 amino acids. Germline V gene lookup returns CDR1 LNHDA and CDR2 SQIVND (reference sequence). The CDR3 region is CASRGDHYNSPLHF. In nucleotides, the CDR3 is TGTGCCAGTAGAGGAGACCATTATAATTCACCCCTCCACTTT.

The chain's CDR3 is CASSDPGQGVGGNTF. The CDR3 DNA follows: TGTGCCAGCAGTGATCCGGGACAGGGTGTGGGTGGAAACACCTTC. This chain links TRBV2 with TRBJ1-2, with 9 bases lining up with TRBD1. This CDR3 is 15 amino acids long. Germline V gives CDR1 SNHLY, CDR2 FYNNEI. J was trimmed by 12 bases and V by 3 bases; bases with no gene match: 14.

This clonotype was found a few times. The V call is TRBV7-9, the J call TRBJ2-2; no reliable D call. V was pared by 3 bases and J by 7 bases, with 9 bases between. Germline CDR1 reads SEHNR; CDR2 reads FQNEAQ (reference sequence). The CDR3 consists of 13 residues. The CDR3 region has the DNA TGTGCCAGCAGCTTCGCAGCTCACGGGGAGCTGTTTTTT. Translated, it gives CASSFAAHGELFF.

This clonotype showed up just a few times. The CDR3 spells CASSFGGTSNQPQHF. The CDR3 nucleotides read TGTGCCAGCAGCTTCGGGGGTACTAGCAATCAGCCCCAGCATTTT. The V call is TRBV7-9, the J call TRBJ1-5, with D perhaps matching TRBD1 (5 bases). The CDR3 totals 15 residues. Trimming left V 3 bases short and J 0 bases short, with 9 bases between. Germline assignment: CDR1 SEHNR and CDR2 FQNEAQ (reference sequence).

The V call is TRBV19, the J call TRBJ2-7; possible D gene TRBD2, 5 bases. CDR3 length equals 17 residues. Germline assignment: CDR1 LNHDA and CDR2 SQIVND (reference sequence). V lost 1 base and J lost 3, with 19 bases in between. The chain's CDR3 is CASSIGTGRVSIYEQYF. In DNA, the CDR3 is TGTGCCAGTAGTATAGGGACTGGAAGGGTATCGATCTACGAGCAGTACTTC. The entire variable domain, with the rest obtained from reference TRBV19 and TRBJ2-7, is as follows: DGGITQSPKYLFRKEGQNVTLSCEQNLNHDAMYWYRQDPGQGLRLIYYSQIVNDFQKGDIAEGYSVSREKKESFPLTVTSAQKNPTAFYLCASSIGTGRVSIYEQYFGPGTRLTVT.